One and the same sample provided the 21 T cell receptor beta chains below, sequenced in a study of T-cell reconstitution after alpha-beta-depleted transplantation in children. Unique molecular identifiers were incorporated during preparation of the TCRbeta library. TCRdb fed the PCR reads into MiXCR, producing one record per CDR3 protein. Of 450,000 to 600,000 distinct CDR3 sequences listed, approximately 12% are singletons. This sample comprised PBMCs, mostly from graft donor cells, obtained 360 days after TCRalphabeta/CD19-depleted stem cell transplant. These TCRs come from a male patient aged 10-17 years who had a stem cell transplant for acute myeloid leukemia, so the T cells may come from the graft donor.

This clonotype was seen at least ten times. The rearrangement links TRBV4-2 to TRBJ2-1; no definite D call. The CDR3 totals 15 residues. V shed 0 bases and J shed 7 bases, with 13 bases lying between them. Germline V gene lookup returns CDR1 LGHNA and CDR2 YNFKEQ. The CDR3 DNA sequence: TGTGCCAGCAGCCAAGAGATCCGGAAGACTAATGAGCAGTTCTTC. This codes for CASSQEIRKTNEQFF.

In its sample, this clonotype was seen a few times. The chain couples TRBV7-2 to TRBJ2-2; perhaps TRBD1 as D (7 bases). V was clipped by 2 bases and J by 6 bases, with 13 bases between them. This CDR3 spans 15 amino acids. Looked up from germline, CDR1 is SGHTA and CDR2 is FQGNSA. Written as DNA, the CDR3 is TGTGCCAGCAGCTTAACAGGGGAGGTGGCCGGGGAGCTGTTTTTT. This codes for CASSLTGEVAGELFF.

This clonotype was seen just once. The V call is TRBV29-1, the J call TRBJ2-7; D is perhaps TRBD2 (5 bases). The CDR3 has 14 amino acids. Trimming took 7 bases from V and 3 from J, leaving 19 bases between them. Germline V gene lookup returns CDR1 SQVTM and CDR2 ANQGSEA. DNA for the CDR3: TGCAGCGCTCGTCTTGTTCAAGGACTCTACGAGCAGTACTTC. It is translated as CSARLVQGLYEQYF.

The genes are TRBV7-6 and TRBJ2-1, with a weak D call TRBD2 (5 bases). CDR3 size: 18 residues. The germline CDR1 and CDR2 sequences are SGHVS and FNYEAQ. Trimming removed 1 base at V and 4 bases at J, with 20 bases between. The CDR3 loop is CASSLVPVSVSLYNEQFF. The CDR3 bases are TGTGCCAGCAGCTTAGTTCCCGTTAGCGTTTCCTTATACAATGAGCAGTTCTTC.

The V gene is TRBV12-3 or TRBV12-4, the J gene TRBJ1-2; 9 nucleotides match TRBD1. The CDR3 extends over 13 amino acids. V gave up 4 bases and J gave up 8 bases; unmatched junction bases: 5. The CDR3 region is CASSWTGEEGYTF. CDR3 coding DNA: TGTGCCAGCAGTTGGACAGGGGAAGAAGGCTACACCTTC.

The chain recombines TRBV12-3 or TRBV12-4 with TRBJ2-5; maybe TRBD2 (5 bases). The V and J ends lost 5 bases and 1 base respectively, with 17 bases between them. CDR3 length equals 16 residues. CDR3 nucleotides: TGTGCCAGCAGTCCCACTGGACTGAACATCCAAGAGACCCAGTACTTC. It encodes CASSPTGLNIQETQYF.

The table lists this clonotype with many counts. The chain combines TRBV6-2 or TRBV6-3 with TRBJ2-6, with D possibly TRBD1 on 5 matching bases. Germline CDR1 reads MNHEY; CDR2 reads SVGEGT. CDR3 length equals 18 residues. V was trimmed by 4 bases and J by 3 bases, leaving 19 bases between them. The CDR3 DNA reads TGTGCCAGCAGTTCCCCCGGACACCCCCGAAATGGGGCCAACGTCCTGACTTTC. Protein product: CASSSPGHPRNGANVLTF.

This chain links TRBV29-1 with TRBJ2-7; TRBD2 agrees at 9 bases. V lost 4 bases, J lost 2 bases, and 6 bases stayed unmatched. The length of the CDR3 is 14 residues. Germline V CDR1 and CDR2: SQVTM, ANQGSEA. The CDR3: CSVALAGLTYEQYF. The CDR3 bases are TGCAGCGTTGCCCTAGCGGGGCTCACCTACGAGCAGTACTTC.

There are a few counts of this clonotype. The V and J genes are TRBV21-1 and TRBJ2-5; the DNA was not used to check the table's D call, TRBD2. TRBV21-1 is tagged as a pseudogene. This CDR3 region has 16 residues. The CDR3 reads CASSKAASGRGETQYF. The CDR3 bases are TGTGCCAGCAGCAAAGCGGCTAGCGGGAGAGGCGAGACCCAGTACTTC.

The CDR3 here is CSGFEGNIYEQYF. Here the CDR3 DNA reads TGCAGCGGTTTTGAGGGGAACATCTACGAGCAGTACTTC. The V call is TRBV20-1, the J call TRBJ2-7; D may be TRBD1 or TRBD2 (5 bases each). CDR1 is DFQATT, CDR2 SNEGSKA, per germline (reference sequence). The CDR3 has 13 residues.

This clonotype has only a few counts. This chain links TRBV19 with TRBJ2-2; 7 nucleotides line up with TRBD1. This CDR3 has 14 amino acids. The V gene end was trimmed by 1 base and the J gene end by 6 bases; junction bases not matched to a gene: 2. Germline V gene data show CDR1 as LNHDA and CDR2 as SQIVND (reference sequence). CDR3 bases: TGTGCCAGTAGTATAGCCCAGGGGGCCGGGGAGCTGTTTTTT. This translates into CASSIAQGAGELFF. The whole variable domain, filled in from reference TRBV19 and TRBJ2-2, reads DGGITQSPKYLFRKEGQNVTLSCEQNLNHDAMYWYRQDPGQGLRLIYYSQIVNDFQKGDIAEGYSVSREKKESFPLTVTSAQKNPTAFYLCASSIAQGAGELFFGEGSRLTVL.

This clonotype was observed a handful of times. The DNA of the CDR3 is TGCGCCAGCAGCCTCACGCCCCCGGTCAATGAGCAGTTCTTC. It is translated as CASSLTPPVNEQFF. The chain recombines TRBV5-1 with TRBJ2-1; D unresolved. This CDR3 has 14 amino acids. Germline V gives CDR1 SGHRS, CDR2 YFSETQ. Trimming cost V 4 bases and J 6 bases, with 14 bases left between them.

The chain joins TRBV19 to TRBJ2-3, with TRBD2 matching 9 bases. J gave up 4 bases and V 5 bases, and 10 bases lay outside the gene matches. CDR3 length: 16 amino acids. Germline V gene lookup returns CDR1 LNHDA and CDR2 SQIVND (reference sequence). CDR3 loop: CASSPIAGVPPDTQYF. The CDR3 DNA is TGTGCCAGTAGTCCTATAGCGGGAGTCCCCCCAGATACGCAGTATTTT. Combining the CDR3 with reference TRBV19 and TRBJ2-3 gives the whole variable domain DGGITQSPKYLFRKEGQNVTLSCEQNLNHDAMYWYRQDPGQGLRLIYYSQIVNDFQKGDIAEGYSVSREKKESFPLTVTSAQKNPTAFYLCASSPIAGVPPDTQYFGPGTRLTVL.

J is TRBJ1-5 and V is TRBV28; D is uncertain. The CDR3 is made up of 14 amino acids. Germline V CDR1 and CDR2: MDHEN, SYDVKM. Deletions cut 6 bases from V and 2 bases from J, with 11 bases between. DNA of the CDR3: TGTGCCAGCAGATCGGTAGCGGGCAATCAGCCCCAGCATTTT. It codes for CASRSVAGNQPQHF.

The genes are TRBV28 and TRBJ2-7; D tentatively fits TRBD1 or TRBD2 (5 bases each). V lost 10 bases, J lost 5 bases, and 21 bases lay in between. Germline CDR1 and CDR2: MDHEN and SYDVKM. The CDR3 runs 14 residues. In nucleotides, the CDR3 is TGTGCCATGGGCTCGGCGGGCAGGGTCCACGAGCAGTACTTC. As protein: CAMGSAGRVHEQYF.

In this sample, this clonotype turned up a few times. CDR3 in DNA: TGTGCCAGCAGTTTTTTGGGGGAGCCCCAGCATTTT. Amino acid sequence: CASSFLGEPQHF. The V call is TRBV28, the J call TRBJ1-5; weak D call: TRBD1 (5 bases). The CDR3 has 12 amino acids. The germline CDR1 and CDR2 sequences are MDHEN and SYDVKM. Trimming pared 3 bases from V and 8 bases from J, leaving 8 bases between.

This clonotype was recorded once. CDR3 amino acids: CASSLSGGGELFF. CDR3 coding DNA: TGTGCCAGCAGCTTGTCCGGCGGAGGGGAGCTGTTTTTT. V is TRBV7-2 and J is TRBJ2-2, with unresolved D. Deletions cut 3 bases from V and 8 bases from J, with 10 bases between. Germline CDR1 SGHTA, CDR2 FQGNSA. The CDR3 is made up of 13 amino acids.

The genes are TRBV7-9 and TRBJ2-3; 13 bases agree with TRBD2. V was clipped by 5 bases and J by 6 bases; unmatched bases: 8. Germline CDR1 and CDR2: SEHNR and FQNEAQ (reference sequence). The CDR3 length is 16 residues. The chain's CDR3 is CASSTGTSGKGDTQYF. CDR3 DNA: TGTGCCAGCAGCACCGGGACTAGCGGGAAGGGGGATACGCAGTATTTT.

The gene calls are TRBV4-3 and TRBJ2-7, with D hard to call. CDR3 size: 13 residues. The V and J ends lost 3 bases and 6 bases respectively, with 12 bases between them. Germline CDR1 and CDR2: LGHNA and YSLEER. Here the CDR3 reads CASSHGRLGEQYF. CDR3 nucleotide sequence: TGCGCCAGCAGCCATGGCAGATTAGGCGAGCAGTACTTC.

This chain connects TRBV7-6 to TRBJ2-7; possible D gene TRBD2, 6 bases. The V gene lost 5 bases and the J gene lost 1 base, with 18 bases spanning the gap. This CDR3 has 16 residues. Germline V CDR1 and CDR2: SGHVS, FNYEAQ. The CDR3 reads CASSDGGERVSYEQYF. CDR3 bases: TGTGCCAGCAGCGATGGAGGGGAGCGGGTGTCCTACGAGCAGTACTTC.

This clonotype was seen only a few times. The rearrangement links TRBV7-8 to TRBJ1-2; the D gene is possibly TRBD1 (5 bases). Trimming removed 5 bases at V and 4 bases at J, with 20 bases between. Germline CDR1 SGHVS, CDR2 FQNEAQ. This CDR3 comprises 16 residues. The CDR3 protein is CASSIGGTVTLYGYTF. The DNA for the CDR3 is TGTGCCAGCAGCATCGGGGGGACGGTGACGCTCTATGGCTACACCTTC.